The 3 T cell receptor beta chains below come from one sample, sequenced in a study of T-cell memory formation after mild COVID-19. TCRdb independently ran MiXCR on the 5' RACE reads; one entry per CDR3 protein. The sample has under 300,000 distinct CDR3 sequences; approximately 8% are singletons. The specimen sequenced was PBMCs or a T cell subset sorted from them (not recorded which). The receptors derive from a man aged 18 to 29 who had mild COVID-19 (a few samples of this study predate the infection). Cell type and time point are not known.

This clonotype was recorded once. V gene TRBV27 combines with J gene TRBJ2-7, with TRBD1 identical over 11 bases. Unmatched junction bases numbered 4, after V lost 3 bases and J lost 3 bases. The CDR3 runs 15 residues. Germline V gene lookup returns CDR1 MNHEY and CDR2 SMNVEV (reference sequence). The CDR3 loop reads CASSFSGTGGYEQYF. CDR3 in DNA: TGTGCCAGCAGTTTCTCCGGGACAGGGGGCTACGAGCAGTACTTC.

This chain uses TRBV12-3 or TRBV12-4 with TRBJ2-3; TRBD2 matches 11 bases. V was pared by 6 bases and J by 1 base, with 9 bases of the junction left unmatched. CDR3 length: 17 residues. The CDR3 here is CASSLQLAGAGTDTQYF. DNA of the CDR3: TGTGCCAGCAGCCTCCAACTAGCGGGGGCCGGCACAGATACGCAGTATTTT.

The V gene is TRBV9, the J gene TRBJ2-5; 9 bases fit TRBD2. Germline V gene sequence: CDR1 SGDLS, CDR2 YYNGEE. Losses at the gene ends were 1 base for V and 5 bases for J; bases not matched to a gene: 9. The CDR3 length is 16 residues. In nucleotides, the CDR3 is TGTGCCAGCAGCGTAACCGGGGGTCTAGCGGGGGAGACCCAGTACTTC. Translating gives CASSVTGGLAGETQYF.